Presented here are 10 T cell receptor beta chains from one specimen sequenced in a study of blood T cell repertoires in COVID-19. The assay was immunoSEQ multiplex PCR, and TCRdb's table has in-frame clones only and misses some. The table records some 270,000 clones, approximately 85% of them present only once. Sequenced: peripheral blood. The source is a woman older than 75 with COVID-19, enrolled during active disease.

The chain joins TRBV28 to TRBJ2-1; a weak D match, TRBD2 (5 bases). This CDR3 comprises 15 residues. V was trimmed by 3 bases and J by 9 bases, leaving 18 bases between them. Germline V gene lookup returns CDR1 MDHEN and CDR2 SYDVKM. Here the CDR3 DNA reads TGTGCCAGCAGTTTGGGCGTGGAGTGGAGGAGTGAGCAGTTCTTC. Its translation: CASSLGVEWRSEQFF.

The gene calls are TRBV6-5 and TRBJ1-2; D ambiguous. CDR1 and CDR2 from the germline V gene are MNHEY and SVGAGI. CDR3 length: 14 amino acids. V was pared by 0 bases and J by 1 base, with 6 bases between. CDR3 DNA sequence: TGTGCCAGCAGTTACTCTCGGGATAACTATGGCTACACCTTC. As protein: CASSYSRDNYGYTF.

This chain links TRBV5-1 with TRBJ2-1, with a possible D match to TRBD2 (7 bases). Germline lookup yields CDR1 SGHRS and CDR2 YFSETQ. This CDR3 contains 16 residues. Deletions cut 3 bases from V and 0 bases from J, with 13 bases between. For the CDR3, the DNA is TGCGCCAGCAGCTCCCGGGGGGCAAGCTCCTACAATGAGCAGTTCTTC. Translation gives CASSSRGASSYNEQFF.

V gene TRBV10-3 combines with J gene TRBJ1-2; 7 bases are shared with TRBD1. The V segment lost 9 bases and the J segment 8 bases; nucleotides outside the gene matches: 18. The CDR3 length is 15 residues. CDR1 and CDR2 (germline): ENHRY, SYGVKD. The CDR3 loop is CAISRDSGLEGGYTF. CDR3 in DNA: TGTGCCATTAGCCGGGACAGCGGTCTCGAAGGGGGCTACACCTTC.

This rearrangement joins TRBV29-1 to TRBJ2-3, with 11 bases lining up with TRBD2. From germline, CDR1 is SQVTM and CDR2 ANQGSEA. The CDR3 is 14 residues long. CDR3 DNA: TGCGCTAAGATAGCGGGGGGGAGCACAGATACGCAGTATTTT. Its protein product is CAKIAGGSTDTQYF.

The chain joins TRBV5-1 to TRBJ2-6; TRBD1 is a possible D gene (5 bases). Germline V CDR1 and CDR2: SGHRS, YFSETQ. The V end was cut by 4 bases, the J end by 0 bases, with 14 bases between. The CDR3 contains 17 residues. The CDR3: CASSVEDSSSGANVLTF. The CDR3 DNA sequence: TGCGCCAGCAGCGTCGAAGACAGTAGCTCTGGGGCCAACGTCCTGACTTTC.

Written as DNA, the CDR3 is TGCGCCAGCAGCCTCCGGGACAGGGGGCAGTCGGGGGCTGAAGCTTTCTTT. Its translation is CASSLRDRGQSGAEAFF. The chain couples TRBV5-1 to TRBJ1-1; 12 bases map to TRBD1. The CDR3 is 17 residues long. Germline CDR1 reads SGHRS; CDR2 reads YFSETQ. The trim removed 4 bases at V and 6 bases at J, leaving 13 bases unmatched.

The rearrangement joins TRBV18 to TRBJ1-4; TRBD1 matches 11 bases. The germline CDR1 and CDR2 sequences are KGHSH and LQKENI. The CDR3 runs 16 residues. Trimming at V came to 4 bases and at J to 4 bases, leaving 5 bases not matched to a gene. CDR3 sequence reads: CASSHGQGANNEKLFF. DNA of the CDR3: TGTGCCAGCTCACACGGACAGGGGGCGAATAATGAAAAACTGTTTTTT.

The chain joins TRBV9 to TRBJ1-2; weak D call: TRBD1 (5 bases). CDR1 is SGDLS and CDR2 is YYNGEE in the germline V gene. This CDR3 has 16 residues. The V and J ends lost 0 bases and 8 bases respectively, with 20 bases between them. This chain's CDR3 is CASSVVSRRGAEGYTF. The CDR3 coding sequence is TGTGCCAGCAGCGTAGTATCTCGTAGGGGCGCGGAAGGCTACACCTTC.

The table lists this clone with a few counts. The CDR3 sequence is CASSLVTGSYNEQFF. In DNA form, the CDR3 reads TGTGCCAGCAGCTTAGTCACCGGCTCCTACAATGAGCAGTTCTTC. The chain combines TRBV11-2 with TRBJ2-1, with no clear D. From germline, CDR1 is SGHAT and CDR2 FQNNGV. Trimming left V 1 base short and J 0 bases short, with 7 bases between. The CDR3 has 15 residues.